The 29 T cell receptor beta chains below come from one sample, sequenced in a study of blood T cell repertoires in COVID-19. The assay was immunoSEQ multiplex PCR, and TCRdb's table has in-frame clones only and misses some. The sample carries 150,000 to 180,000 clones, more than 80% recorded once. The material sequenced was peripheral blood. The receptors originated from a man aged 45-65 years with acute or convalescent COVID-19.

This chain joins TRBV10-3 and TRBJ1-3; a weak D match, TRBD1 (5 bases). This CDR3 spans 12 amino acids. V lost 10 bases and J lost 0, with 7 bases in between. Germline loops: CDR1 ENHRY, CDR2 SYGVKD. This CDR3 is CATGGSGNTIYF. Here the CDR3 DNA reads TGTGCCACGGGGGGCTCTGGAAACACCATATATTTT.

This chain joins TRBV28 and TRBJ2-3, with D perhaps TRBD1 (5 bases). CDR3 length equals 16 residues. Trimming left V 2 bases short and J 0 bases short, with 12 bases between. Germline V gene data show CDR1 as MDHEN and CDR2 as SYDVKM. The CDR3 DNA reads TGTGCCAGCAGTTTAGGCAGGGTAACTAGCACAGATACGCAGTATTTT. Its translation is CASSLGRVTSTDTQYF.

The CDR3 loop reads CASSTGGLAEAFF. The CDR3 DNA is TGTGCCAGCAGTACAGGGGGGCTCGCTGAAGCTTTCTTT. This sequence joins TRBV6-5 and TRBJ1-1; TRBD1 agrees at 8 bases. Germline V gene sequence: CDR1 MNHEY, CDR2 SVGAGI. This CDR3 has 13 residues. Losses at the gene ends were 5 bases for V and 6 bases for J; bases not matched to a gene: 5.

The V gene is TRBV7-9, the J gene TRBJ1-5; D gene ambiguous. Trimming took 3 bases from V and 6 from J, leaving 6 bases between them. The germline gives CDR1 SEHNR, CDR2 FQNEAQ (reference sequence). The CDR3 totals 12 residues. The CDR3 bases are TGTGCCAGCAGCTTTTCCGGTCAGCCCCAGCATTTT. Its translation: CASSFSGQPQHF. Based on the CDR3 plus reference TRBV7-9 and TRBJ1-5, the full variable domain is DTGVSQNPRHKITKRGQNVTFRCDPISEHNRLYWYRQTLGQGPEFLTYFQNEAQLEKSRLLSDRFSAERPKGSFSTLEIQRTEQGDSAMYLCASSFSGQPQHFGDGTRLSIL.

V gene TRBV9 combines with J gene TRBJ1-1, with D unclear. Germline assignment: CDR1 SGDLS and CDR2 YYNGEE. The CDR3 has 13 amino acids. V was clipped by 0 bases and J by 4 bases, with 7 bases between them. CDR3 residues: CASSVVWSTEAFF. DNA of the CDR3: TGTGCCAGCAGCGTAGTCTGGAGCACTGAAGCTTTCTTT.

V and J are TRBV6-5 and TRBJ1-2; no definite D call. Germline V lookup: CDR1 MNHEY, CDR2 SVGAGI. Trimming took off 0 bases at V and 2 bases at J, with 10 bases between the two ends. The CDR3 covers 15 residues. CDR3 nucleotide sequence: TGTGCCAGCAGTTACTCGAGGGATTCCAACTATGGCTACACCTTC. Its translation: CASSYSRDSNYGYTF.

The chain links TRBV30 to TRBJ2-1; 8 bases agree with TRBD2. With 0 bases clipped from V and 7 bases from J, the junction kept 8 bases outside the gene matches. The CDR3 spans 15 residues. Germline CDR1 reads GTSNPN; CDR2 reads SVGIG (reference sequence). CDR3 nucleotide sequence: TGTGCCTGGAGTGTAGTCGGGAGGGCCCGGAATGAGCAGTTCTTC. This codes for CAWSVVGRARNEQFF.

CDR3 in DNA: TGTGCCAGCAGCTTTATCGGGGTCAACAATGAGCAGTTCTTC. This gives the protein CASSFIGVNNEQFF. The chain employs TRBV7-2 and TRBJ2-1; TRBD2 is a possible D gene (5 bases). Germline loops: CDR1 SGHTA, CDR2 FQGNSA. V was trimmed by 3 bases and J by 5 bases, leaving 11 bases between them. The CDR3 is made up of 14 amino acids.

This chain joins TRBV11-2 and TRBJ1-4; D remains ambiguous. Per the germline V gene, CDR1 is SGHAT and CDR2 is FQNNGV. This CDR3 contains 13 residues. Trimming cost V 5 bases and J 8 bases, with 12 bases left between them. The CDR3 loop is CASSARPSEKLFF. CDR3 nucleotide sequence: TGTGCCAGCAGCGCCCGGCCTAGCGAAAAACTGTTTTTT.

V usage is TRBV3-1 (or the pseudogene TRBV3-2) and J usage is TRBJ2-2; 7 bases are a match to TRBD1. This CDR3 comprises 16 residues. The V gene's germline CDR1 is LGHDT and CDR2 YNNKEL (reference sequence). Trimming took 4 bases from V and 6 from J; bases not matched to a gene: 11. CDR3: CASSPSTGVLSGELFF. DNA of the CDR3: TGTGCCAGCAGCCCATCTACAGGGGTTTTGTCCGGGGAGCTGTTTTTT.

The genes are TRBV5-6 and TRBJ2-1; 9 nucleotides match TRBD2. The CDR3 contains 13 residues. V lost 5 bases and J lost 10; bases outside the gene matches: 7. Germline assignment: CDR1 SGHDT and CDR2 YYEEEE. CDR3 sequence (DNA): TGTGCCAGCAGTTGGGGACTAGCAGAAGAGCAGTTCTTC. As protein: CASSWGLAEEQFF.

This sequence joins TRBV30 and TRBJ2-1; a possible D gene is TRBD1 (6 bases). The CDR3 runs 12 residues. V gave up 3 bases and J gave up 7 bases, with 10 bases separating them. Germline V gives CDR1 GTSNPN, CDR2 SVGIG (reference sequence). CDR3 loop: CAWRGAANEQFF. The CDR3 bases are TGTGCCTGGAGGGGGGCTGCGAATGAGCAGTTCTTC.

The chain recombines TRBV13 with TRBJ1-6, with D tentatively TRBD1 (5 bases). Germline loops: CDR1 PRHDT, CDR2 FYEKMQ (reference sequence). The V and J ends lost 3 bases and 7 bases respectively, with 10 bases between them. CDR3 length equals 14 residues. The CDR3 reads CASSLSGQNSPLHF. CDR3 nucleotide sequence: TGTGCCAGCAGCTTGTCTGGACAAAATTCACCCCTCCACTTT.

The rearrangement uses TRBV11-2 and TRBJ2-7; D may be TRBD2 (5 bases). Trimming stripped 1 base from V and 2 bases from J, with 9 bases between. From germline, CDR1 is SGHAT and CDR2 FQNNGV. CDR3 length: 14 amino acids. DNA for the CDR3: TGTGCCAGCAGCTTAGTGGGAGCCACCTACGAGCAGTACTTC. This encodes CASSLVGATYEQYF.

The chain links TRBV11-2 to TRBJ2-7, with D maybe TRBD1 (6 bases). Trimming removed 3 bases from V and 3 bases from J, with 15 bases in between. The CDR3 is made up of 15 amino acids. The germline gives CDR1 SGHAT, CDR2 FQNNGV. CDR3 sequence (DNA): TGTGCCAGCAGCTTCAAACCGGGACACCTCTACGAGCAGTACGTC. This sequence encodes CASSFKPGHLYEQYV.

This chain joins TRBV6-4 and TRBJ2-1, with 9 bases identical to TRBD2. The CDR3 consists of 19 residues. Germline lookup yields CDR1 MRHNA and CDR2 SNTAGT. J lost 0 bases, V lost 8 bases, and 17 bases had no gene match. CDR3 amino acids: CASSRRWLAGTDSYNEQFF. The CDR3 coding sequence is TGTGCCAGCTCCCGTAGGTGGCTAGCGGGGACTGACTCCTACAATGAGCAGTTCTTC.

The chain employs TRBV21-1 and TRBJ2-7; the table names TRBD2, a call not compared with the DNA. TRBV21-1 is a recognized pseudogene. The CDR3 sequence is 18 residues long. The CDR3 DNA follows: TGTGCCAGCAGCAAAGGAGGGGGAGGGGGGACCGAATCCTACGAGCAGTACTTC. This encodes CASSKGGGGGTESYEQYF.

The V gene is TRBV4-2, the J gene TRBJ1-1; 7 bases are a match to TRBD1. V lost 4 bases, J lost 6 bases, and 11 bases stayed unmatched. CDR1 and CDR2 (germline): LGHNA, YNFKEQ. This CDR3 region has 15 residues. CDR3 sequence: CASSRQLTGVAEAFF. CDR3 sequence (DNA): TGTGCCAGCAGCCGTCAACTCACAGGGGTTGCTGAAGCTTTCTTT.

The chain carries TRBV5-4 and TRBJ2-1, with 8 bases identical to TRBD2. CDR1 and CDR2 (germline): SGHNT, YYREEE (reference sequence). This CDR3 region has 16 residues. Trimming at V came to 0 bases and at J to 6 bases, leaving 8 bases not matched to a gene. The DNA of the CDR3 is TGTGCCAGCAGCTTGGCTGCACTAGCGGAGATCAATGAGCAGTTCTTC. Its protein is CASSLAALAEINEQFF.

The chain links TRBV3-1 (or the pseudogene TRBV3-2) to TRBJ1-2; D gene ambiguous. Trimming pared 2 bases from V and 3 bases from J, leaving 13 bases between. Germline V gene lookup returns CDR1 LGHDT and CDR2 YNNKEL (reference sequence). The CDR3 extends over 15 amino acids. CDR3 region: CASSQPRPGDYGYTF. CDR3 DNA sequence: TGTGCCAGCAGCCAACCTAGACCCGGAGACTATGGCTACACCTTC.

The chain carries TRBV5-1 and TRBJ2-2, with TRBD2 matching over 10 bases. The J segment lost 4 bases and the V segment lost 0 bases, leaving 9 bases of the junction unmatched. CDR3 length: 18 amino acids. CDR1 SGHRS and CDR2 YFSETQ come from the germline V gene. Here the CDR3 reads CASSLVASGSRSTGELFF. The DNA for the CDR3 is TGCGCCAGCAGCTTGGTAGCTAGCGGGAGTAGAAGCACCGGGGAGCTGTTTTTT.

The rearrangement joins TRBV4-2 to TRBJ2-5; the match to TRBD2 covers 14 bases. The J segment lost 0 bases and the V segment lost 2 bases, leaving 8 bases of the junction unmatched. The germline V gene encodes CDR1 LGHNA and CDR2 YNFKEQ. CDR3 length equals 19 residues. Here the CDR3 reads CASSQLGTSGGLYQETQYF. CDR3 coding DNA: TGTGCCAGCAGCCAACTTGGGACTAGCGGGGGCCTGTACCAAGAGACCCAGTACTTC.

The rearrangement links TRBV18 to TRBJ2-5; the D is unclear. Germline V CDR1 and CDR2: KGHSH, LQKENI. The CDR3 consists of 15 residues. The V end was cut by 1 base, the J end by 1 base, with 10 bases between. The CDR3 DNA sequence: TGTGCCAGCTCACCACAACTCGCGCCCCAAGAGACCCAGTACTTC. Protein sequence: CASSPQLAPQETQYF.

V is TRBV6-6 and J is TRBJ1-4; tentative D call: TRBD1 (5 bases). V was pared by 0 bases and J by 7 bases, with 15 bases between. CDR1 is MNHNY and CDR2 is SVGAGI in the germline V gene (reference sequence). This CDR3 region has 16 residues. The CDR3 loop reads CASSYSRQGRSEKLFF. CDR3 bases: TGTGCCAGCAGTTACTCGAGGCAGGGAAGGTCTGAAAAACTGTTTTTT.

This chain connects TRBV5-1 to TRBJ2-1, with D possibly TRBD2 on 7 matching bases. Deletions cut 0 bases from V and 1 base from J, with 11 bases between. Germline V lookup: CDR1 SGHRS, CDR2 YFSETQ. The CDR3 sequence is 16 residues long. CDR3 nucleotide sequence: TGCGCCAGCAGCTTGGACCGGGGGGCTTCCTACAATGAGCAGTTCTTC. Encoded protein: CASSLDRGASYNEQFF.

This clone was observed once. This chain links TRBV7-3 with TRBJ1-2; possibly TRBD1 for D (5 bases). The germline CDR1 and CDR2 sequences are SGHTA and FQGTGA. V lost 5 bases, J lost 4 bases, and 14 bases lay in between. The CDR3 is made up of 14 amino acids. CDR3 sequence (DNA): TGTGCCAGCAGCCCAAATGGGGGAGGCTATGGCTACACCTTC. Protein product: CASSPNGGGYGYTF.

The chain recombines TRBV27 with TRBJ2-5; 9 bases agree with TRBD2. Trimming removed 5 bases from V and 5 bases from J; junction bases left unmatched: 9. CDR1 MNHEY and CDR2 SMNVEV come from the germline V gene (reference sequence). The CDR3 loop spans 15 amino acids. The CDR3 sequence is CASSKGRSGGETQYF. DNA of the CDR3: TGTGCCAGCAGTAAGGGGCGTAGCGGGGGTGAGACCCAGTACTTC.

The V and J genes are TRBV7-2 and TRBJ2-3; 7 bases agree with TRBD1. Germline V gene data show CDR1 as SGHTA and CDR2 as FQGNSA. Unmatched junction bases numbered 7, after V lost 6 bases and J lost 4 bases. The CDR3 spans 14 residues. CDR3 residues: CASSSRQGADTQYF. The DNA for the CDR3 is TGTGCCAGCAGTTCCCGACAGGGAGCAGATACGCAGTATTTT.

The chain joins TRBV20-1 to TRBJ2-2; 7 bases are a match to TRBD1. Per the germline V gene, CDR1 is DFQATT and CDR2 is SNEGSKA (reference sequence). Unmatched junction bases numbered 1, after V lost 3 bases and J lost 0 bases. This CDR3 spans 14 amino acids. The CDR3 DNA reads as TGCAGTGCTAGTACAGGGGCGAACACCGGGGAGCTGTTTTTT. Its protein product is CSASTGANTGELFF.